A single sample gave rise to the 2 T cell receptor beta chains below, sequenced in a study of identical twins. Each CDR3 protein gets one entry after TCRdb re-called the 5' RACE reads with MiXCR. The sample consists of 1.5 million to 2 million distinct CDR3 sequences, more than 30% of them appearing once. Source material: cord blood. The receptors derive from a newborn girl in good health.

This clonotype was detected a few times. The rearrangement joins TRBV7-2 to TRBJ2-4; D uncertain. The J call may be mistaken, given a closer DNA end match to TRBJ2-5. Per the germline V gene, CDR1 is SGHTA and CDR2 is FQGNSA. The CDR3 covers 15 residues. CDR3 amino acids: CASSPWATADETQYF. CDR3 DNA: TGTGCCAGCAGCCCATGGGCGACCGCAGATGAGACCCAGTACTTC.

The chain links TRBV3-1 to TRBJ2-5; no reliable D call. The CDR3 length is 16 residues. Germline lookup yields CDR1 LGHDT and CDR2 YNNKEL (reference sequence). The V end lost 2 bases, the J end lost 1 base, and 14 bases lay between the germline ends. For the CDR3, the DNA is TGTGCCAGCAGCCAAAGTGGGCCCCCCTTCCAAGAGACCCAGTACTTC. As protein: CASSQSGPPFQETQYF.